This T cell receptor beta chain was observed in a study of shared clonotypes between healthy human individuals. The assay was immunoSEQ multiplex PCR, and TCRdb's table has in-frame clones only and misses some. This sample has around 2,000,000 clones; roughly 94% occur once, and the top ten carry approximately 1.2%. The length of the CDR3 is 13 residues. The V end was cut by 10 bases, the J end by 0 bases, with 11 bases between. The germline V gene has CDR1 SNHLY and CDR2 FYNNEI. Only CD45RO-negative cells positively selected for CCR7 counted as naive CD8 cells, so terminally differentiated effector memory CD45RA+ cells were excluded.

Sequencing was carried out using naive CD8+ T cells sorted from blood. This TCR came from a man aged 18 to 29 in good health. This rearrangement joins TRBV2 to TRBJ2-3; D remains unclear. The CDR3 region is CANSSSSTDTQYF. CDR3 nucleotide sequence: TGTGCCAACTCTTCCTCTAGCACAGATACGCAGTATTTT. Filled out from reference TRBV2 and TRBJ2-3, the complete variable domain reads EPEVTQTPSHQVTQMGQEVILRCVPISNHLYFYWYRQILGQKVEFLVSFYNNEISEKSEIFDDQFSVERPDGSNFTLKIRSTKLEDSAMYFCANSSSSTDTQYFGPGTRLTVL.